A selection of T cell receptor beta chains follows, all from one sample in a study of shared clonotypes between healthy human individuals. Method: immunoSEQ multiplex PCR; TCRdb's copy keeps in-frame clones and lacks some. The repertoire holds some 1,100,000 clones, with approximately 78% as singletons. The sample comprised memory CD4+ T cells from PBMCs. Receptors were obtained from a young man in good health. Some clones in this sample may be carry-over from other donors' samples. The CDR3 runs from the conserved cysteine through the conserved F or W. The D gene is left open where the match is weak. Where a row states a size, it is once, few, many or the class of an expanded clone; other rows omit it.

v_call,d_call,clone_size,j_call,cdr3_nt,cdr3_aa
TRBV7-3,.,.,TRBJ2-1,TGTGCCAGCAGCCAAACTACTAATGAGCAGTTCTTC,CASSQTTNEQFF
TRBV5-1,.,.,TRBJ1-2,TGCGCCAGCAGCTTGTCCCCGGAGGGGTACTACACCTTC,CASSLSPEGYYTF
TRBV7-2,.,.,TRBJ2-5,TGTGCCAGCAGCTTCGGCAGACAAGAGACCCAGTACTTC,CASSFGRQETQYF
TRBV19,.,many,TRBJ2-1,TGTGCCAGTAGTATGGTGAGCGGTGAGGAGCAGTTCTTC,CASSMVSGEEQFF
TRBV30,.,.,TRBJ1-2,TGTGCCTGGTACAGAAATGGCTACACCTTC,CAWYRNGYTF
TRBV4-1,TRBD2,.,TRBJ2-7,TGCGCCAGCAGCCAACTAATCGGAGCGGGAGGACTTGGAGAGACCTACGAGCAGTACTTC,CASSQLIGAGGLGETYEQYF
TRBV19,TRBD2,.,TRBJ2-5,TGTGCCAGTAGTATAGGACTAGCGGGAGGGCCGTCTTCAGAGACCCAGTACTTC,CASSIGLAGGPSSETQYF
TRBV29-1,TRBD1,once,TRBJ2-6,TGCAGCGTTGGAAGACAGGGGAGGTCTGGGGCCAACGTCCTGACTTTC,CSVGRQGRSGANVLTF
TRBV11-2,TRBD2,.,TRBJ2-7,TGTGCCAGCAGCTCTAGTAGCGGGAGGCCCCTCTACGAGCAGTACTTC,CASSSSSGRPLYEQYF
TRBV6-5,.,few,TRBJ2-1,TGTGCCAGCAGTTCTGCTGCCAATGAGCAGTTCTTC,CASSSAANEQFF
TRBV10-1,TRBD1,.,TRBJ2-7,TGCGCCAGGACGGGACAGGGGGGCGAGCAGTACTTC,CARTGQGGEQYF
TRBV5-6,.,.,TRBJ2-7,TGTGCCAGCAGCACTCCGATGGGGGGAGCCTCCTACGAGCAGTACTTC,CASSTPMGGASYEQYF
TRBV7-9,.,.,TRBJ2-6,TGTGCCAGCACCAACTACAGAAAGAGCTCTGGGGCCAACGTCCTGACTTTC,CASTNYRKSSGANVLTF
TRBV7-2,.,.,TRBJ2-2,TGTGCCAGCCGGAGGGGCCTCACCGGGGAGCTGTTTTTT,CASRRGLTGELFF
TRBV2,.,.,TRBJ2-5,TGTGCCAGCAGGCTACAAGAGACCCAGTACTTC,CASRLQETQYF
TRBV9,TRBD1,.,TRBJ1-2,TGTGCCAGCAGCCCCTATCATGGGAGGGGGCGGTATGGCTACACCTTC,CASSPYHGRGRYGYTF
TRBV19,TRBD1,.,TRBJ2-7,TGTGCCAGTAGTATATGGGGACAGTACGAGCAGTACTTC,CASSIWGQYEQYF
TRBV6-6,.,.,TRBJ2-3,TGTGCCAGCAGGGGGTTGGGGATGGGCACAGATACGCAGTATTTT,CASRGLGMGTDTQYF
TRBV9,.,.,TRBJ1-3,TGTGCCAGCAGCGTAGATGCAGGCCTCTCTGGAAACACCATATATTTT,CASSVDAGLSGNTIYF
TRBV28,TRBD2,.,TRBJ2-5,TGTGCCAGCAGTTTGGGCTTAGCGGGAGGGCAAGAGACCCAGTACTTC,CASSLGLAGGQETQYF
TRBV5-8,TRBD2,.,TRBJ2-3,TGTGCCAGCAGCTTGGATCCGGGGGGGAGCACAGATACGCAGTATTTT,CASSLDPGGSTDTQYF
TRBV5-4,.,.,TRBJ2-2,TGTGCCAGCAGCTTGTCTGGTAGGAGCTTCACCGGGGAGCTGTTTTTT,CASSLSGRSFTGELFF
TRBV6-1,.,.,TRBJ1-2,TGTGCCAGCAGTGATCAATTCACAGGGAGGGCGAGACGCCTTAACTATGGCTACACCTTC,CASSDQFTGRARRLNYGYTF
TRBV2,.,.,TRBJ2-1,TGTGCCAGCACTAAAGAGGTAGGGAATGAGCAGTTCTTC,CASTKEVGNEQFF
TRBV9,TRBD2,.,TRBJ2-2,TGTGCCAGCAGCGTAGCTCCCCTAGCGGGAGGTACCGGGGAGCTGTTTTTT,CASSVAPLAGGTGELFF
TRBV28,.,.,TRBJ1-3,TGTGCCAGCAGTTCAGCGGGGAGCTCTGGAAACACCATATATTTT,CASSSAGSSGNTIYF
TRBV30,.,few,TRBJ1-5,TGTGCCTGGAGCTTACAGGGAGATCAGCCCCAGCATTTT,CAWSLQGDQPQHF
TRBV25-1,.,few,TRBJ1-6,TGTGCCAGCAGTGATCTTCGTGGGACTTCACCCCTCCACTTT,CASSDLRGTSPLHF
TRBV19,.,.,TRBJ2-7,TGTGCCAGTAGTATACGGCAGGGAGACGACGAGCAGTACTTC,CASSIRQGDDEQYF
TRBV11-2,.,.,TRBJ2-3,TGTGCCAGCAGTACCGCCGGTGGGGCAGGGAGCACAGATACGCAGTATTTT,CASSTAGGAGSTDTQYF
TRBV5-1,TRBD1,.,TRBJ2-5,TGCGCCAGCAGCTTGGGGACAGGGCCGCAAGAGACCCAGTACTTC,CASSLGTGPQETQYF
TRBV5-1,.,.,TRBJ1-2,TGCGCCAGCAGCTTCTTTCCCGGAGTTAACTATGGCTACACCTTC,CASSFFPGVNYGYTF
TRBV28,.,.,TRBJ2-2,TGTGCCAGCAGTGACTCGAGCTCCGGGGAGCTGTTTTTT,CASSDSSSGELFF
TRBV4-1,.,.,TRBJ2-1,TGCGCCAGCAGCCAAGCCCCGGCTAGAGATGAGCAGTTCTTC,CASSQAPARDEQFF
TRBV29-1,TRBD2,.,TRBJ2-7,TGCAGCGTTGCTAGCGGGAGGGTTAGCGAGCAGTACTTC,CSVASGRVSEQYF
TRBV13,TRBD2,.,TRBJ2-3,TGTGCCAGCAGCTATTGGACTAGCGGGAAAAGAGTCACAGATACGCAGTATTTT,CASSYWTSGKRVTDTQYF
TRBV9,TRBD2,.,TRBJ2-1,TGTGCCAGCAGCGTAGGACTAGCGGGAGGGTACTCCTACAATGAGCAGTTCTTC,CASSVGLAGGYSYNEQFF
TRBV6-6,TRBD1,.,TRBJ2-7,TGTGCCAGCAGTCCCCCGGGGACAGGGGGCTTTTACGAGCAGTACTTC,CASSPPGTGGFYEQYF
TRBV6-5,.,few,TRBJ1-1,TGTGCCAGCAGTTATGCAGGGAGCATGAACACTGAAGCTTTCTTT,CASSYAGSMNTEAFF
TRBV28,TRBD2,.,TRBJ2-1,TGTGCCAGCAGCAGACTAGCGGGATCGAATGAGCAGTTCTTC,CASSRLAGSNEQFF
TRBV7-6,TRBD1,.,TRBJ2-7,TGTGCCAGCAGCTTAGGGGGACAGACCTACGAGCAGTACTTC,CASSLGGQTYEQYF
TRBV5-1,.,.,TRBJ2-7,TGCGCCAGCAGCTTCGGGGACGGGACCTACGAGCAGTACTTC,CASSFGDGTYEQYF
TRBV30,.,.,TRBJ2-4,TGTGCCTGGAGTGTACGTGGGGGAAACATTCAGTACTTC,CAWSVRGGNIQYF
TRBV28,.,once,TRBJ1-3,TGTGCCAGCAGTACTAACCCGGGGGCTGGAAACACCATATATTTT,CASSTNPGAGNTIYF
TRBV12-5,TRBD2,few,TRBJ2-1,TGTGCTAGTGGTAGCGGGAGCTCCTACAATGAGCAGTTCTTC,CASGSGSSYNEQFF
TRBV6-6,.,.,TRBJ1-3,TGTGCCAGCAGTTACTCGAGTCGGGAGTCTGGAAACACCATATATTTT,CASSYSSRESGNTIYF
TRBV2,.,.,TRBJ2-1,TGTGCCGGTAGCGTGAGACCCTACAATGAGCAGTTCTTC,CAGSVRPYNEQFF
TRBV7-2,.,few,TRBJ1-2,TGTGCCAGCAGCTCTTTCGGACGGCACTATGGCTACACCTTC,CASSSFGRHYGYTF
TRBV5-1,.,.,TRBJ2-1,TGCGCCAGCAGCTTGACAAACAATGAGCAGTTCTTC,CASSLTNNEQFF
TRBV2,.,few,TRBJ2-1,TGTGCCAGCAGTGGCTTGGGCGATGAGCAGTTCTTC,CASSGLGDEQFF
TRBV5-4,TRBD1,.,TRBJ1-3,TGTGCCAGCAGCTTGGGGCAGGGGGGCTCTGGAAACACCATATATTTT,CASSLGQGGSGNTIYF
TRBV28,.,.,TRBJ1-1,TGTGCCAGCAGTTTAGCTTTACAGGGTACCACTGAAGCTTTCTTT,CASSLALQGTTEAFF
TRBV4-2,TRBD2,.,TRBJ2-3,TGTGCCAGCAGCCAACGACTAGCGGGAGATACGAGCACAGATACGCAGTATTTT,CASSQRLAGDTSTDTQYF
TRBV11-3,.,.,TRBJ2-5,TGTGCCAGCAGCCCCACCGCAGGAGCACAGACCCAGTACTTC,CASSPTAGAQTQYF